This T cell receptor beta chain is drawn from a study of blood T cells in healthy people across ages. Overall study findings and caveats: A strong correlation was seen between TCR beta diversity and naive T cell percentage. Relative to aged donors, long-lived donors carried more naive CD4+ cells and displayed higher diversity.

Using a J-beta primer mix together with a sample-barcoded 5' primer, a second PCR was run for roughly 6 to 11 cycles. TCRdb ran MiXCR on the 5' RACE reads and lists one entry per CDR3 protein. The sample carries about 730,000 distinct CDR3 sequences, roughly 45% recorded once. CDR3 length: 17 residues. J lost 5 bases, V lost 2 bases, and 15 bases had no gene match. In germline, CDR1 is SGHTA, CDR2 FQGNSA. This clonotype was detected ten times or more. Antigen specificity is unknown. The receptor comes from a woman aged 55-75 years in good health. Sequencing was carried out using blood. V usage is TRBV7-2 and J usage is TRBJ2-7; 7 bases line up with TRBD1. CDR3 sequence: CASSLTIPLDRAHEQYF. CDR3 DNA: TGTGCCAGCAGCTTAACCATCCCCTTAGACAGGGCTCACGAGCAGTACTTC. Based on the CDR3 plus reference TRBV7-2 and TRBJ2-7, the full variable domain is GAGVSQSPSNKVTEKGKDVELRCDPISGHTALYWYRQSLGQGLEFLIYFQGNSAPDKSGLPSDRFSAERTGGSVSTLTIQRTQQEDSAVYLCASSLTIPLDRAHEQYFGPGTRLTVT.